The next 20 T cell receptor beta chains were all read from a single sample in a study of control samples from healthy donors and cancer patients. The repertoire was sequenced with immunoSEQ multiplex PCR; TCRdb's copy has only in-frame clones and lacks some. The table shows approximately 150,000 clones, with roughly nine tenths occurring only once. Source material: blood. All receptors come from a woman under 40 in good health.

V gene TRBV9 combines with J gene TRBJ2-7; D not certain. CDR1 is SGDLS, CDR2 YYNGEE, per germline. CDR3 length: 12 residues. V dropped 0 bases and J dropped 5 bases, with 6 bases sitting between them. The CDR3 here is CASSVDKDEQYF. For the CDR3, the DNA is TGTGCCAGCAGCGTAGATAAGGACGAGCAGTACTTC.

The chain carries TRBV7-8 and TRBJ2-3; 11 nucleotides agree with TRBD2. The trim removed 1 base at V and 5 bases at J, leaving 8 bases unmatched. CDR3 length equals 17 residues. Germline V gene data show CDR1 as SGHVS and CDR2 as FQNEAQ. This CDR3 is CASSLGSGRALGDTQYF. In nucleotides, the CDR3 is TGTGCCAGCAGCTTAGGTAGCGGGAGGGCCTTGGGAGATACGCAGTATTTT.

This sequence joins TRBV19 and TRBJ2-1; TRBD1 agrees at 10 bases. The V segment lost 4 bases and the J segment 7 bases; nucleotides outside the gene matches: 10. This CDR3 is built from 16 residues. Germline V lookup: CDR1 LNHDA, CDR2 SQIVND (reference sequence). The CDR3 sequence is CASSTPGTGVGNEQFF. DNA of the CDR3: TGTGCCAGTAGTACCCCCGGGACAGGGGTTGGTAATGAGCAGTTCTTC.

The V gene is TRBV5-6, the J gene TRBJ2-5; D ambiguous. The CDR3 has 11 amino acids. Between the trimmed V and J ends, which lost 3 bases and 5 bases, there was a span of 5 bases. From germline, CDR1 is SGHDT and CDR2 YYEEEE. CDR3 DNA sequence: TGTGCCAGCAGCTCGGATGAGACCCAGTACTTC. Protein product: CASSSDETQYF.

The rearrangement joins TRBV28 to TRBJ2-2, with TRBD1 matching over 7 bases. The CDR3 spans 15 residues. V gave up 5 bases and J gave up 4 bases; unmatched junction bases: 7. Germline-derived CDR1 and CDR2 are MDHEN and SYDVKM. CDR3 region: CASSTRDRATGELFF. CDR3 sequence (DNA): TGTGCCAGCAGTACCCGCGACAGGGCCACCGGGGAGCTGTTTTTT.

The chain is built from TRBV28 and TRBJ2-3; 8 nucleotides line up with TRBD1. The length of the CDR3 is 13 residues. The V gene end was trimmed by 11 bases and the J gene end by 6 bases; junction bases not matched to a gene: 10. Germline loops: CDR1 MDHEN, CDR2 SYDVKM. In DNA form, the CDR3 reads TGTGCCTGCGGACAGGGCCTGATGGATACGCAGTATTTT. Its translation: CACGQGLMDTQYF.

V usage is TRBV2 and J usage is TRBJ1-5, with unresolved D. From germline, CDR1 is SNHLY and CDR2 FYNNEI. The length of the CDR3 is 13 residues. V shed 2 bases and J shed 7 bases, with 9 bases lying between them. As DNA, the CDR3 is TGTGCCAGCAGTGAATATAGTCCACAGCCCCAGCATTTT. Translation gives CASSEYSPQPQHF.

The rearrangement joins TRBV6-5 to TRBJ2-7, with D possibly called TRBD1 or TRBD2 (6 bases each). The CDR3 length is 14 residues. V lost 3 bases and J 2 bases, leaving 11 bases between the germline ends. Germline CDR1 is MNHEY and CDR2 is SVGAGI. The DNA of the CDR3 is TGTGCCAGCAGTTATAGGGGGGACCCCTACGAGCAGTACTTC. This codes for CASSYRGDPYEQYF.

The chain recombines TRBV7-2 with TRBJ2-7, with D possibly matching TRBD1 (7 bases). The CDR3 loop spans 17 amino acids. V gave up 1 base and J gave up 0 bases, with 16 bases separating them. In germline, CDR1 is SGHTA, CDR2 FQGNSA. The CDR3 DNA sequence: TGTGCCAGCAGCTTAGAAGGGGGCGGGACCGTCTCCTACGAGCAGTACTTC. It specifies CASSLEGGGTVSYEQYF.

The V gene is TRBV16, the J gene TRBJ1-5, with TRBD1 identical over 7 bases. The J segment lost 2 bases and the V segment lost 4 bases, leaving 14 bases of the junction unmatched. The CDR3 spans 18 residues. Germline values: CDR1 KGHSY, CDR2 FQNENV. This CDR3 is CASSPRARGRRGNQPQHF. Written as DNA, the CDR3 is TGTGCCAGCAGCCCTCGGGCGAGGGGGCGAAGGGGCAATCAGCCCCAGCATTTT.

This clone showed up just once. This rearrangement joins TRBV5-8 to TRBJ2-5, with 11 bases that match TRBD1. J lost 4 bases, V lost 4 bases, and 3 bases had no gene match. CDR1 SGHTS and CDR2 YDEGEE come from the germline V gene. The CDR3 loop spans 14 amino acids. CDR3 sequence reads: CASSGTGGRETQYF. The CDR3 DNA follows: TGTGCCAGCAGCGGGACAGGGGGACGAGAGACCCAGTACTTC.

V and J are TRBV28 and TRBJ1-1; 10 bases match TRBD1. V lost 5 bases to trimming and J lost 0 bases; unmatched junction nucleotides: 6. The CDR3 covers 16 residues. Germline values: CDR1 MDHEN, CDR2 SYDVKM. CDR3 DNA: TGTGCCAGCAGTGACCTGGGACAGGGGATGAACACTGAAGCTTTCTTT. Translating gives CASSDLGQGMNTEAFF.

Written as DNA, the CDR3 is TGTGCCAGCAGCTCGGAGGGGGACAGCACAGATACGCAGTATTTT. It specifies CASSSEGDSTDTQYF. J is TRBJ2-3 and V is TRBV7-6, with D perhaps being TRBD1 or TRBD2 (6 bases each). The V and J ends lost 4 bases and 0 bases respectively, with 11 bases between them. CDR1 and CDR2 from the germline V gene are SGHVS and FNYEAQ. This CDR3 region has 15 residues. Full variable domain (remainder filled in from reference TRBV7-6 and TRBJ2-3): GAGVSQSPRYKVTKRGQDVALRCDPISGHVSLYWYRQALGQGPEFLTYFNYEAQQDKSGLPNDRFSAERPEGSISTLTIQRTEQRDSAMYRCASSSEGDSTDTQYFGPGTRLTVL.

V gene TRBV4-1 combines with J gene TRBJ2-1; D unclear. The germline gives CDR1 MGHRA, CDR2 YSYEKL. This CDR3 region has 14 residues. V lost 6 bases, J lost 0 bases, and 9 bases lay in between. CDR3 nucleotide sequence: TGCGCCAGCAGGGTGCATAGCTCCTACAATGAGCAGTTCTTC. This codes for CASRVHSSYNEQFF.

This chain joins TRBV5-4 and TRBJ1-5, with D possibly being TRBD1 (5 bases). V lost 0 bases and J 1 base, leaving 8 bases between the germline ends. The CDR3 runs to 15 residues. CDR1 SGHNT and CDR2 YYREEE come from the germline V gene (reference sequence). DNA of the CDR3: TGTGCCAGCAGCTTGGGGGGCTTCAGCAATCAGCCCCAGCATTTT. It specifies CASSLGGFSNQPQHF.

The DNA of the CDR3 is TGTGCCAGCAGCACACGACGGGAAGCTTTCTTT. Protein product: CASSTRREAFF. The rearrangement uses TRBV7-2 and TRBJ1-1; D not resolved. V was trimmed by 5 bases and J by 8 bases, leaving 9 bases between them. The CDR3 totals 11 residues. CDR1 is SGHTA and CDR2 is FQGNSA in the germline V gene.

A single count supports this clone. The chain couples TRBV3-1 (or the pseudogene TRBV3-2) to TRBJ2-2; D is perhaps TRBD1 or TRBD2 (5 bases each). CDR3 size: 16 residues. Germline-derived CDR1 and CDR2 are LGHDT and YNNKEL (reference sequence). The V end was cut by 5 bases, the J end by 0 bases, with 13 bases between. CDR3 protein: CASSSTGDANTGELFF. The CDR3 coding sequence is TGTGCCAGCAGCTCTACCGGGGACGCGAACACCGGGGAGCTGTTTTTT.

This clone showed up just once. The gene calls are TRBV24-1 and TRBJ1-2; D call uncertain. V shed 6 bases and J shed 4 bases, with 11 bases lying between them. This CDR3 has 13 residues. Germline loops: CDR1 KGHDR, CDR2 SFDVKD. This chain's CDR3 is CATSKETSYGYTF. The CDR3 DNA reads as TGTGCCACCAGTAAAGAAACAAGCTATGGCTACACCTTC.

The chain has TRBV13 and TRBJ1-1, with D possibly being TRBD1 (6 bases). The CDR3 is 11 amino acids. Germline loops: CDR1 PRHDT, CDR2 FYEKMQ (reference sequence). Trimming stripped 5 bases from V and 8 bases from J, with 9 bases between. The CDR3 loop reads CASSLDREAFF. As DNA, the CDR3 is TGTGCCAGCAGCCTTGACAGGGAAGCTTTCTTT.

The chain recombines TRBV6-5 with TRBJ1-2, with D maybe TRBD1 (6 bases). Trimming left V 5 bases short and J 2 bases short, with 12 bases between. The V gene's germline CDR1 is MNHEY and CDR2 SVGAGI. CDR3 length equals 14 residues. CDR3 amino acids: CASSLQGRNYGYTF. CDR3 DNA sequence: TGTGCCAGCAGTCTACAGGGAAGGAACTATGGCTACACCTTC.